This entry is about one TCR beta chain. The data are from a study of control samples from healthy donors and cancer patients. Trimming left V 6 bases short and J 0 bases short, with 12 bases between. There are 15 residues in the CDR3. In germline, CDR1 is MNHEY, CDR2 SVGAGI. Profiled with immunoSEQ multiplex PCR; TCRdb holds only in-frame clones, not every one. The repertoire holds some 89,000 clones, with approximately 81% as singletons. This TCR was recovered from a woman in her forties in good health. The J gene is TRBJ1-3, the V gene TRBV6-5; tentative D call: TRBD1 (5 bases). Sequencing was done on a sample of blood. The CDR3 reads CASRPDSYSGNTIYF. CDR3 DNA sequence: TGTGCCAGCAGGCCTGACAGCTACTCTGGAAACACCATATATTTT.